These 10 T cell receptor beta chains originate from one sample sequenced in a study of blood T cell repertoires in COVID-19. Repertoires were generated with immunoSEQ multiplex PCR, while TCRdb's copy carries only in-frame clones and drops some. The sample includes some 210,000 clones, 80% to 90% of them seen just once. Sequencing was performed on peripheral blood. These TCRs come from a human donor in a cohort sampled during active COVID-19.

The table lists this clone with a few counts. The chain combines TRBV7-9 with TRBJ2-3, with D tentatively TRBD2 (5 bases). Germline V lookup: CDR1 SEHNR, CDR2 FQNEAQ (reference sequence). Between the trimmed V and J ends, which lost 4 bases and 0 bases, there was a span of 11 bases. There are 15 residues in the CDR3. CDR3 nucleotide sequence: TGTGCCAGCAGCTCCCGGGATTTTAGCACAGATACGCAGTATTTT. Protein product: CASSSRDFSTDTQYF.

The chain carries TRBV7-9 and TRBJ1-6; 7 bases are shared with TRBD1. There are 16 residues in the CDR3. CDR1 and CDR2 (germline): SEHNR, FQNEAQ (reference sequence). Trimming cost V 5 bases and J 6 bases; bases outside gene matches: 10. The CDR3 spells CASSPDVPGGNSPLHF. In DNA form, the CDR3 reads TGTGCCAGCAGCCCGGACGTACCAGGGGGTAATTCACCCCTCCACTTT.

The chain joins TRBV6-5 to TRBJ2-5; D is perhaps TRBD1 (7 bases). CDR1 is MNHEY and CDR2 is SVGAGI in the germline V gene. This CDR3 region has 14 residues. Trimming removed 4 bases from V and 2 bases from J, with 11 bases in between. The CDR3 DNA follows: TGTGCCAGCAGTTCTCCAGGGGGGCAAGAGACCCAGTACTTC. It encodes CASSSPGGQETQYF.

Here the CDR3 reads CATAGALGGTQYF. CDR3 DNA sequence: TGTGCCACCGCGGGAGCGCTGGGGGGTACGCAGTATTTT. V gene TRBV6-4 combines with J gene TRBJ2-3; TRBD2 agrees at 7 bases. V was pared by 10 bases and J by 8 bases, with 12 bases of the junction left unmatched. Germline V gives CDR1 MRHNA, CDR2 SNTAGT. The CDR3 consists of 13 residues.

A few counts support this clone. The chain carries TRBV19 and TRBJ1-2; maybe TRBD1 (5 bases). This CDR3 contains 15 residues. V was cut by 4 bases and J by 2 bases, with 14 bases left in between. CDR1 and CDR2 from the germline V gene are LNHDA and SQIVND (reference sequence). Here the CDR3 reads CASSTGRVKNYGYTF. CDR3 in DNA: TGTGCCAGTAGTACCGGCAGGGTCAAAAACTATGGCTACACCTTC.

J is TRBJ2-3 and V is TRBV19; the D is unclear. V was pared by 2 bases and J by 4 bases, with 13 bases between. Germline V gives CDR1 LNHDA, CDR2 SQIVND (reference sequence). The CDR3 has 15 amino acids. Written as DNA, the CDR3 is TGTGCCAGTAGTATATCCCCGAGTTACCCAGATACGCAGTATTTT. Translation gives CASSISPSYPDTQYF.

The CDR3 region has the DNA TGCAGTGCTAACAGCCGACACGCTTTCTTT. This encodes CSANSRHAFF. The chain combines TRBV20-1 with TRBJ1-1; no reliable D call. Trimming pared 4 bases from V and 11 bases from J, leaving 11 bases between. The CDR3 runs 10 residues. CDR1 and CDR2 from the germline V gene are DFQATT and SNEGSKA (reference sequence).

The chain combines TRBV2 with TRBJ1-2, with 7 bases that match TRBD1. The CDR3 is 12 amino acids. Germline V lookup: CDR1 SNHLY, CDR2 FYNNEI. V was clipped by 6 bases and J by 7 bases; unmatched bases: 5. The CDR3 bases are TGTGCCAGCAGGGGGGACAGTCCTGGCTACACCTTC. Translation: CASRGDSPGYTF.

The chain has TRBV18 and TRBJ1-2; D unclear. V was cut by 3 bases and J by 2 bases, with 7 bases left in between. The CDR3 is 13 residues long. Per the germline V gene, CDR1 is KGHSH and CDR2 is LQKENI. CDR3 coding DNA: TGTGCCAGCTCACCCCCGGGGAACTATGGCTACACCTTC. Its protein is CASSPPGNYGYTF.

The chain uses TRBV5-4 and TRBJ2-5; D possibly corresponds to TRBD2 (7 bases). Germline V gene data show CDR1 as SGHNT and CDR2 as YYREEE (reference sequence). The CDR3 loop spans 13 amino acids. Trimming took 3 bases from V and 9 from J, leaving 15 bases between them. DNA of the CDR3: TGTGCCAGCAGCTGGGGGGGCCTTTTGCCCCAGTACTTC. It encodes CASSWGGLLPQYF.